This T cell receptor beta chain was identified in a study of T-cell memory formation after mild COVID-19. About the research overall: Largely donor-specific TCR clusters were found. The study's findings and limits: Clones that contracted from day 15 to 85 had balanced CD4/CD8; later expanders were CD4+ biased. Pre-infection memory already had some responding clones, implying cross-reactive memory joined.

V lost 1 base, J lost 1 base, and 11 bases lay in between. The CDR3 spans 15 residues. Germline CDR1 and CDR2: SGHRS and YFSETQ. This clonotype showed up just a few times. Its cognate antigen is unknown. In TCRdb, the 5' RACE reads were re-called with MiXCR into one record per CDR3 protein. Counted here are about 260,000 distinct CDR3 sequences, approximately 15% occurring once; the ten biggest clones make up 20% to 25%. The chain links TRBV5-1 to TRBJ1-1; D is unresolved. Sample: PBMCs or a T cell subset sorted from them (not recorded which). The receptor was derived from a man between 18 and 35 years old who had mild COVID-19 (a few samples of this study predate the infection). Cell type and time point are not known. DNA of the CDR3: TGCGCCAGCAGCTTGTTCGTGACGGGGAACACTGAAGCTTTCTTT. Its translation is CASSLFVTGNTEAFF.